Listed below are T cell receptor beta chains from one sample, sequenced in a study of blood T cell repertoires in COVID-19. Some clones are missing from TCRdb's copy, which holds only in-frame ones; the method was immunoSEQ multiplex PCR. The table shows fewer than 130,000 clones, with 70% to 90% occurring only once. The sample consisted of peripheral blood. All receptors come from a human donor in a cohort sampled during active COVID-19. The CDR3 runs from the conserved cysteine through the conserved F or W. D genes are given only for firm matches. Clone size is given for some rows only: seen once, a few or many times, or a class if the clone is expanded.

TRBJ2-5,TRBD1,.,TRBV7-9,TGTGCCAGCAGCCCCGGACAGGGGATAGAGACCCAGTACTTC,CASSPGQGIETQYF
TRBJ2-7,.,.,TRBV29-1,TGCAGCGTTGCCGACGCGACAGGAACTACGCAGCAGTACTTC,CSVADATGTTQQYF
TRBJ1-5,TRBD1,.,TRBV4-1,TGCGCCAGCAGCCAGGTTGGACAGGGGGCTAGGGGCAATCAGCCCCAGCATTTT,CASSQVGQGARGNQPQHF
TRBJ2-5,TRBD2,.,TRBV5-8,TGTGCCAGCAGCTGGCAGGGACTAGCGAAACTCCAAGAGACCCAGTACTTC,CASSWQGLAKLQETQYF
TRBJ2-1,.,.,TRBV4-1,TGCGCCAGCAGCCTAGGGGGCTACAATGAGCAGTTCTTC,CASSLGGYNEQFF
TRBJ1-2,TRBD1,.,TRBV7-9,TGTGCCAGCAGCTCCAACCCCTTCGATGACAGGGGGCTCGGCTATGGCTACACCTTC,CASSSNPFDDRGLGYGYTF
TRBJ2-5,.,.,TRBV5-6,TGTGCCAGCAGCTTCGGACAGACCTTCCAAGAGACCCAGTACTTC,CASSFGQTFQETQYF
TRBJ2-2,TRBD1,.,TRBV27,TGTGCCATGCGGGACAGGGAGATCACCGGGGAGCTGTTTTTT,CAMRDREITGELFF
TRBJ1-5,.,.,TRBV6-5,TGTGCCAGCAGTTACTCGTATGAGGAGCCCCAGCATTTT,CASSYSYEEPQHF
TRBJ2-1,.,.,TRBV9,TGTGCCAGCGGGGGTAAGGAGGAGGGGCCCTACAATGAGCAGTTCTTC,CASGGKEEGPYNEQFF
TRBJ2-7,.,.,TRBV25-1,TGTGCCAGCAGTGAAGGGACTCCAGCCTACGAGCAGTACTTC,CASSEGTPAYEQYF
TRBJ1-2,.,.,TRBV5-1,TGCGCCAGCAGCTTGGAGCCAGGGTATAAAAACTATGGCTACACCTTC,CASSLEPGYKNYGYTF
TRBJ1-6,.,.,TRBV6-1,TGTGCCAGCAGTGAAAGGCGGGTGGGGGGGTCCAATAATTCACCCCTCCACTTT,CASSERRVGGSNNSPLHF
TRBJ2-3,TRBD1,.,TRBV6-5,TGTGCCAGCAGTTCCACCACGGGACAGGGAGGGGATACGCAGTATTTT,CASSSTTGQGGDTQYF
TRBJ1-2,.,.,TRBV6-5,TGTGCCAGCAGTTTTTACAGCAAGAACTATGGCTACACCTTC,CASSFYSKNYGYTF
TRBJ2-2,.,.,TRBV20-1,TGCAGTGCTAGTTTTAGTGTGCGGGTTCTAAGTGAAACCGGGGAGCTGTTTTTT,CSASFSVRVLSETGELFF
TRBJ2-7,TRBD2,.,TRBV7-9,TGTGCCAGCAGTCCCCGGGGTCGGACTAGCGGGAATCTCTACGAGCAGTACTTC,CASSPRGRTSGNLYEQYF
TRBJ1-1,.,.,TRBV7-8,TGTGCCAGCAGCATGCTAGACCTCAGTAGAACTGAAGCTTTCTTT,CASSMLDLSRTEAFF
TRBJ2-3,TRBD2,few,TRBV7-9,TGTGCCAGCAGCTTCGGGACTAGCGGGGGTCGGAGCACAGATACGCAGTATTTT,CASSFGTSGGRSTDTQYF
TRBJ1-6,TRBD1,.,TRBV9,TGTGCCAGCAGCCTCGGGACAGCTTATAATTCACCCCTCCACTTT,CASSLGTAYNSPLHF
TRBJ1-1,TRBD1,.,TRBV11-2,TGTGCCAGCAGCCCTCAGGGGGTCACTGAAGCTTTCTTT,CASSPQGVTEAFF
TRBJ2-1,.,.,TRBV18,TGTGCCAGCTCACCGTGGCAGGGAGGCTACAATGAGCAGTTCTTC,CASSPWQGGYNEQFF
TRBJ2-6,TRBD1,.,TRBV25-1,TGTGCCAGCAGCGACAGGGGGGCTGGGGCCAACGTCCTGACTTTC,CASSDRGAGANVLTF
TRBJ2-4,.,.,TRBV4-1,TGCGCCAGCAGCTCCGGACTGGGGATGTACATTCAGTACTTC,CASSSGLGMYIQYF
TRBJ1-2,.,.,TRBV5-6,TGTGCCAGCAGCTTGGGCAGGAGGGGCTATGGCTACACCTTC,CASSLGRRGYGYTF
TRBJ2-7,.,few,TRBV2,TGTGCCAGCAGTGAAGCGCAGGGGCGCCTCTTC,CASSEAQGRLF
TRBJ2-7,.,.,TRBV28,TGTGCCGGCGCCGGGACTCCCACCTACGAGCAGTACTTC,CAGAGTPTYEQYF
TRBJ1-2,TRBD1,.,TRBV5-4,TGTGCCAGCACCCGCGACAGGGGGCTAGGGTATGGCTACACCTTC,CASTRDRGLGYGYTF
TRBJ2-3,.,.,TRBV27,TGTGCCAGCAGTTTAAAGGGTGGAGGAAACAGGGTGGTTACAGATACGCAGTATTTT,CASSLKGGGNRVVTDTQYF